This T cell receptor beta chain was sequenced in a study of CD8+ T cells in alopecia areata. Study-wide results and limits: Sequenced scalp T cells also include alphabeta T cells resident in normal skin.

Treatment described: oral pan-JAK inhibitor, 5-10 mg twice daily. Lesional scalp punch biopsies and peripheral blood came from alopecia areata patients. With respect to this clone: The antigen is unknown.

RNA was extracted and reverse transcribed into cDNA as the sequencing template. Using immunoSEQ multiplex PCR, the repertoire was profiled, and TCRdb retains in-frame clones only, with some absent. The sample shows around 300,000 clones, 60% of them seen only once. The receptor comes from a human donor with alopecia areata. The starting material was CD4+ T cells sorted from blood, obtained between weeks 51 and 52, from a patient treated with tofacitinib.

CDR3 in DNA: TGCGCCAGCAGCCAAGACCCCGCAGGACACTATGGCTACACCTTC. This codes for CASSQDPAGHYGYTF. The chain is built from TRBV4-3 and TRBJ1-2, with D unresolved. Trimming removed 0 bases from V and 3 bases from J, with 11 bases in between. The germline CDR1 and CDR2 sequences are LGHNA and YSLEER. The CDR3 sequence is 15 residues long.